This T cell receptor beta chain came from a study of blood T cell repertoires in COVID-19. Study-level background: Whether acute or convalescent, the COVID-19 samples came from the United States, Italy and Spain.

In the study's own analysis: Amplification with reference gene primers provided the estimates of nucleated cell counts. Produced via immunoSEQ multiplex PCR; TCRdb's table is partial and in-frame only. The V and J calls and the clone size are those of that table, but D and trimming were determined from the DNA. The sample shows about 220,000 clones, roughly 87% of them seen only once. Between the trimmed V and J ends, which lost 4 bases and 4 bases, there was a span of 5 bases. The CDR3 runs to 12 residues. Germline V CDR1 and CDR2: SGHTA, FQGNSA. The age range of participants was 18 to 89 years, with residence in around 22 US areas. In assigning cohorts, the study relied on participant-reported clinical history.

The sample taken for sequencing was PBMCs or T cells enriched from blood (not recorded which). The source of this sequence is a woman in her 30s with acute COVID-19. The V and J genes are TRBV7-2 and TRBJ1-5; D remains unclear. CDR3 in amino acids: CASSSPNQPQHF. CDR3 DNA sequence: TGTGCCAGCAGCTCCCCAAATCAGCCCCAGCATTTT.